This T cell receptor beta chain was recovered during a study of blood T cell repertoires in COVID-19 (dated by TCRdb to about 2020). Study-wide context: The collaborator samples originated in the United States, Italy and Spain and spanned the acute and convalescent phases of COVID-19. The prospective study material was composed of cDNA or gDNA derived from T cells, B-cell-depleted T cells, or PBMCs. Deeply sampled blood TCRbeta repertoires from subjects exposed to, actively infected with, or recovered from COVID-19 were included in the dataset. The repertoires were made available in a free public database intended to serve as a resource for research on the immune response to SARS-CoV-2. The samples were drawn from the first 160 participants of the ongoing ImmuneRACE study and from over a thousand subjects provided by 6 global collaborators. Sample metadata almost always included a de-identified subject ID, COVID-19 status, age in years and sex. HLA class I and class II types, where available, came from metadata supplied by the sample provider rather than from assay-based typing. The full study reports these points: The quantity of clinical and demographic metadata differed by source and by participant and was supplied without curation.

From V the trimming removes 7 bases and from J it removes 4 bases, while the gene matches leave 10 bases of the junction unaccounted for. The CDR3 runs 15 amino acids, cysteine and phenylalanine included. Only the CDR3 region is kept as DNA, spanning 45 bases read in frame from base 1. According to the germline V gene, CDR1 reads MNHEY and CDR2 reads SVGAGI. TCRbeta CDR3 regions were amplified from genomic DNA using the immunoSEQ Assay, a bias-controlled multiplex PCR. Turning to the authors' computational methods: Within the assay, amplification of reference gene primers was used to estimate how many nucleated cells each sample contained. Sequence reads were collapsed and filtered to measure the absolute abundance of every unique TCRbeta CDR3 rearrangement. Productive Simpson clonality was computed per sample as the square root of Simpson's diversity index over productive rearrangements. TCRdb obtained this table from immuneACCESS and retained in-frame rearrangements with V and J assigned. These tables miss some clones; where compared with another copy, unresolved V genes account for less than half of the shortfall, and the remainder is unexplained. That table gives V, J and clone size, and the DNA gave D and trimming. The sample table contains roughly 250,000 clones; only one count was recorded for 81% of them. Together, the top ten hold around 2.9% of the sample.

Remarks on this clone: Which antigen it targets is not known. Qualities for individual bases were not recorded, and no much larger clone is one base off.

Whole blood was collected in K2EDTA tubes by collaborating institutions according to the institutions' own protocols. Collaborator samples were shipped for TCRbeta analysis as frozen whole blood, isolated PBMCs, or DNA extracted from either sample type. The sequence links TRBV6-5 to TRBJ1-2, with 9 junctional bases fitting TRBD1. The receptor was isolated from a woman aged 55-75 years with active or convalescent COVID-19. The sequenced material came from peripheral blood. The base sequence is TGTGCCAGCATGGACAGGGGTGGGTTTGGCTATGGCTACACCTTC. Its protein reads: CASMDRGGFGYGYTF.